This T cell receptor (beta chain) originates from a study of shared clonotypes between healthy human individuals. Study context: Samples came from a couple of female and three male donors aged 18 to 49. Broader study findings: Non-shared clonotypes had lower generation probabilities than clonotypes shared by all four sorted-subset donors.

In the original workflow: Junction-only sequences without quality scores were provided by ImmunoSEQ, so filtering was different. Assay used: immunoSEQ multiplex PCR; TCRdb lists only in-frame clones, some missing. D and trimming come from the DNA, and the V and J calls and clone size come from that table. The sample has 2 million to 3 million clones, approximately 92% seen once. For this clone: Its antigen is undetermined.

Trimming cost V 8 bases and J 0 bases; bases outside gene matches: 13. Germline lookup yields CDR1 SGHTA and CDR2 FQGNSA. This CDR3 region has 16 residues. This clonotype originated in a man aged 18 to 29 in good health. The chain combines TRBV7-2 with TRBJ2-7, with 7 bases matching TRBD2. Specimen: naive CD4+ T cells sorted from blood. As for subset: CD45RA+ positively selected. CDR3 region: CASALSGWGSSYEQYF. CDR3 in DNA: TGTGCCAGCGCCCTTAGCGGGTGGGGGAGCTCCTACGAGCAGTACTTC.